This T cell receptor beta chain was captured by sequencing in a study of cytomegalovirus exposure and HLA in healthy donors. Germline lookup yields CDR1 MNHEY and CDR2 SMNVEV (reference sequence). CDR3 size: 13 residues. Trimming left V 8 bases short and J 7 bases short, with 18 bases between. PCR involved 60 Vbeta and 13 Jbeta primers. Only in-frame clones appear in the TCRdb table, and some are missing; sequencing was by immunoSEQ multiplex PCR. This table has approximately 210,000 clones, 87% appearing once. Material for sequencing was PBMCs. This sequence originates from a young man in good health and CMV-seronegative. This chain uses TRBV27 with TRBJ2-7; D gene unclear. CDR3 in amino acids: CASRWAPLSEQYF. The DNA of the CDR3 is TGTGCCAGCCGTTGGGCACCGCTAAGTGAGCAGTACTTC.